The 15 T cell receptor beta chains below all came from one sample that was sequenced in a study of T-cell reconstitution after alpha-beta-depleted transplantation in children. The authors prepared the TCRbeta library with unique molecular identifiers. Using its own MiXCR run on the PCR reads, TCRdb lists one record per CDR3 protein. The sample lists fewer than 550,000 distinct CDR3 sequences, roughly a tenth occurring once. This specimen consisted of PBMCs, obtained before TCRalphabeta/CD19-depleted stem cell transplant. The receptors derive from a child under 10 years old with inherited bone marrow failure, due to receive a stem cell transplant.

This clonotype was seen ten or more times. The chain recombines TRBV10-2 with TRBJ2-7; the D is unclear. V lost 4 bases, J lost 3 bases, and 13 bases lay in between. This CDR3 spans 14 amino acids. CDR1 and CDR2 from the germline V gene are WSHSY and SAAADI. The CDR3 DNA follows: TGCGCCAGCAGTGGCCCGGGCCAGGACTACGAGCAGTACTTC. It encodes CASSGPGQDYEQYF.

This clonotype showed up many times. The CDR3 DNA sequence: TGTGCCAGCAGCCAACCGATGGCAAAACTGTTTTTT. It codes for CASSQPMAKLFF. This chain uses TRBV3-1 with TRBJ1-4; D not certain. CDR1 LGHDT and CDR2 YNNKEL come from the germline V gene (reference sequence). Trimming pared 2 bases from V and 10 bases from J, leaving 8 bases between. The CDR3 runs to 12 residues.

Regarding this clonotype: A read error may explain this, as a much larger clone is one base away. The DNA of the CDR3 is TGTGCCAGCAGCTTAGGCCCGGGACTAGCGGGATCGAAGCGGGAGTTCTTC. Translated, it gives CASSLGPGLAGSKREFF. The rearrangement uses TRBV13 and TRBJ2-1; 13 bases fit TRBD2. Trimming cost V 0 bases and J 14 bases; bases outside gene matches: 13. The V gene's germline CDR1 is PRHDT and CDR2 FYEKMQ (reference sequence). The CDR3 sequence is 17 residues long.

This clonotype was counted at least ten times. The CDR3 loop reads CASMGTPGSGLYEQYF. The CDR3 bases are TGTGCCAGCATGGGGACACCGGGTTCGGGACTCTACGAGCAGTACTTC. The chain combines TRBV6-5 with TRBJ2-7; perhaps D is TRBD1 or TRBD2 (6 bases each). The ends were cut back, 7 bases at V and 3 bases at J, with 22 bases in the middle. The length of the CDR3 is 16 residues. CDR1 MNHEY and CDR2 SVGAGI come from the germline V gene.

This clonotype has a handful of counts. V and J are TRBV12-3 or TRBV12-4 and TRBJ1-1, with a tentative D call TRBD1 (5 bases). Trimming stripped 3 bases from V and 0 bases from J, with 11 bases between. This CDR3 is built from 15 residues. DNA of the CDR3: TGTGCCAGCAGTTTCACTGGGGCGCTGAACACTGAAGCTTTCTTT. Translating gives CASSFTGALNTEAFF.

There are many counts of this clonotype. The rearrangement joins TRBV15 to TRBJ2-2, with D perhaps matching TRBD1 (6 bases). The CDR3 runs to 13 residues. Trimming took 6 bases from V and 6 from J, leaving 11 bases between them. CDR1 LNHNV and CDR2 YYDKDF come from the germline V gene (reference sequence). CDR3 in DNA: TGTGCCACCAGTGCGCAGGGGCCCGGGGAGCTGTTTTTT. Amino acids: CATSAQGPGELFF. Using reference TRBV15 and TRBJ2-2 for the parts outside the CDR3, the full variable domain is DAMVIQNPRYQVTQFGKPVTLSCSQTLNHNVMYWYQQKSSQAPKLLFHYYDKDFNNEADTPDNFQSRRPNTSFCFLDIRSPGLGDTAMYLCATSAQGPGELFFGEGSRLTVL.

The rearrangement uses TRBV25-1 and TRBJ2-5, with 9 bases matching TRBD1. The CDR3 is 13 residues long. V was clipped by 11 bases and J by 5 bases; unmatched bases: 9. Germline CDR1 is MGHDK and CDR2 is SYGVNS. The CDR3, as DNA: TGTGCCGGGACCTCCGACAGGGGGGAGACCCAGTACTTC. Residues: CAGTSDRGETQYF.

There are many counts of this clonotype. Here the CDR3 DNA reads TGCAGCGTTGTTGGGACTAGCGGGCCCACCGGGGAGCTGTTTTTT. Its protein product is CSVVGTSGPTGELFF. The chain uses TRBV29-1 and TRBJ2-2; TRBD2 agrees at 12 bases. The CDR3 spans 15 residues. The V gene's germline CDR1 is SQVTM and CDR2 ANQGSEA. The V and J ends lost 4 bases and 4 bases, in that order; junction bases with no gene match: 4.

This clonotype was detected a few times. This chain uses TRBV9 with TRBJ2-3, with 15 bases lining up with TRBD2. The CDR3 has 18 amino acids. After removal of 3 bases from V and 6 bases from J, the junction contained 11 bases not matched to a gene. Germline V gives CDR1 SGDLS, CDR2 YYNGEE. CDR3 sequence reads: CASSAGLAGGSRKDTQYF. Written as DNA, the CDR3 is TGTGCCAGCAGCGCGGGACTAGCGGGAGGTTCCCGGAAGGATACGCAGTATTTT. Supplemented by reference TRBV9 and TRBJ2-3, the full variable domain reads DSGVTQTPKHLITATGQRVTLRCSPRSGDLSVYWYQQSLDQGLQFLIQYYNGEERAKGNILERFSAQQFPDLHSELNLSSLELGDSALYFCASSAGLAGGSRKDTQYFGPGTRLTVL.

This clonotype was seen at least ten times. The V and J genes are TRBV11-1 and TRBJ2-6, with a weak D call TRBD2 (5 bases). Germline CDR1 SGHAT, CDR2 FQDESV (reference sequence). The CDR3 runs to 18 residues. V was clipped by 6 bases and J by 0 bases, with 18 bases between them. The CDR3 loop reads CASRPFEGVNSGANVLTF. DNA of the CDR3: TGTGCCAGCAGGCCCTTTGAGGGAGTAAACTCTGGGGCCAACGTCCTGACTTTC.

The table lists this clonotype with a few counts. The V call is TRBV28, the J call TRBJ2-3; D is perhaps TRBD1 or TRBD2 (5 bases each). V lost 1 base, J lost 2 bases, and 10 bases lay in between. The CDR3 totals 15 residues. The germline CDR1 and CDR2 sequences are MDHEN and SYDVKM. DNA for the CDR3: TGTGCCAGCAGTTTATCTTTGGGGGTCACAGATACGCAGTATTTT. This encodes CASSLSLGVTDTQYF.

This clonotype was recorded at least ten times. This chain uses TRBV10-3 with TRBJ2-1; D unclear. Germline lookup yields CDR1 ENHRY and CDR2 SYGVKD. The V gene lost 6 bases and the J gene lost 6 bases, with 18 bases spanning the gap. The CDR3 length is 15 residues. CDR3 in amino acids: CAISLTPVAFNEQFF. DNA of the CDR3: TGTGCCATCAGCTTGACCCCGGTCGCCTTCAATGAGCAGTTCTTC.

This clonotype was observed at least ten times. This chain joins TRBV7-9 and TRBJ1-4; a possible D gene is TRBD1 (5 bases). V was shortened by 7 bases and J by 5 bases, with 11 bases between the two germline ends. There are 13 residues in the CDR3. Germline CDR1 is SEHNR and CDR2 is FQNEAQ (reference sequence). CDR3 region: CASTGGSNEKLFF. The CDR3 region has the DNA TGTGCCAGCACGGGGGGGTCCAATGAAAAACTGTTTTTT.

This clonotype has a count of ten or more. V and J are TRBV7-2 and TRBJ1-5; the D gene is possibly TRBD1 (5 bases). The length of the CDR3 is 15 residues. CDR1 is SGHTA, CDR2 FQGNSA, per germline. Trimming took off 1 base at V and 2 bases at J, with 9 bases between the two ends. The chain's CDR3 is CASSLGQGRNQPQHF. CDR3 DNA: TGTGCCAGCAGCTTAGGCCAGGGACGCAATCAGCCCCAGCATTTT.

The chain links TRBV28 to TRBJ2-1, with D unresolved. Germline V gene sequence: CDR1 MDHEN, CDR2 SYDVKM. Trimming removed 5 bases from V and 9 bases from J, with 17 bases in between. The CDR3 has 14 residues. The CDR3 protein is CASSPAAPMGEQFF. CDR3 coding DNA: TGTGCCAGCAGTCCCGCGGCCCCGATGGGTGAGCAGTTCTTC.